These 19 T cell receptor beta chains came from one sample sequenced in a study of T cell repertoires in cytomegalovirus infection. These receptors' targets are unknown. In TCRdb, the reads were re-called with MiXCR into one record per CDR3 protein. This sample has about 340,000 distinct CDR3 sequences, with roughly 29% found just once. Here the sequenced sample was cultured PBMCs, taken from culture after CMV antigen stimulation. The receptors here all came from a human donor in good health (CMV status not recorded). Some clones in this sample may be carry-over from other donors' samples.

This clonotype appeared a few times. This chain joins TRBV19 and TRBJ1-5; 10 bases align to TRBD1. V lost 6 bases to trimming and J lost 4 bases; unmatched junction nucleotides: 21. Germline V gene sequence: CDR1 LNHDA, CDR2 SQIVND (reference sequence). The CDR3 consists of 20 residues. The CDR3 DNA follows: TGTGCCAGTAGCAAGCGGGGGGACAGGGGCGCCGTCGAGACGAATCAGCCCCAGCATTTT. This encodes CASSKRGDRGAVETNQPQHF.

This clonotype was recorded a few times. CDR3 coding DNA: TGTGCCAGTAAGTTTCGTCGTGGGGAATATGGCACTGAAGCTTTCTTT. It yields the protein CASKFRRGEYGTEAFF. The chain employs TRBV19 and TRBJ1-1; D uncertain. Germline V gene lookup returns CDR1 LNHDA and CDR2 SQIVND (reference sequence). Trimming stripped 7 bases from V and 4 bases from J, with 22 bases between. There are 16 residues in the CDR3.

This clonotype was detected only a few times. V gene TRBV20-1 combines with J gene TRBJ2-7; TRBD2 matches at 11 bases. The CDR3 loop spans 15 amino acids. J was trimmed by 6 bases and V by 2 bases; bases with no gene match: 9. Germline loops: CDR1 DFQATT, CDR2 SNEGSKA (reference sequence). The CDR3 protein is CSARRLAGWEGEQYF. The CDR3 DNA reads TGCAGTGCTAGACGACTAGCGGGGTGGGAGGGCGAGCAGTACTTC.

J is TRBJ2-1 and V is TRBV20-1, with TRBD2 matching over 13 bases. The CDR3 has 18 residues. V lost 5 bases, J lost 9 bases, and 19 bases stayed unmatched. The V gene's germline CDR1 is DFQATT and CDR2 SNEGSKA (reference sequence). The chain's CDR3 is CSAYSGTLGLAGVPEQFF. CDR3 DNA sequence: TGCAGTGCTTACTCCGGGACTCTTGGACTAGCGGGAGTCCCTGAGCAGTTCTTC.

The chain combines TRBV7-9 with TRBJ2-7, with D possibly being TRBD2 (6 bases). Germline values: CDR1 SEHNR, CDR2 FQNEAQ (reference sequence). V was cut by 8 bases and J by 5 bases, with 19 bases left in between. The CDR3 is 14 amino acids. The chain's CDR3 is CASRWGAGTDEQYF. In DNA form, the CDR3 reads TGTGCCAGCCGCTGGGGTGCAGGGACTGACGAGCAGTACTTC.

This chain links TRBV10-3 with TRBJ2-3; D gene uncertain. The CDR3 loop spans 16 amino acids. The ends were cut back, 5 bases at V and 0 bases at J, with 15 bases in the middle. Germline lookup yields CDR1 ENHRY and CDR2 SYGVKD. The CDR3 bases are TGTGCCATCAGTTCACAGACATCTGTAAGCACAGATACGCAGTATTTT. Protein sequence: CAISSQTSVSTDTQYF.

J is TRBJ1-2 and V is TRBV20-1, with D possibly TRBD1 on 6 matching bases. Trimming stripped 1 base from V and 0 bases from J, with 21 bases between. The germline CDR1 and CDR2 sequences are DFQATT and SNEGSKA (reference sequence). There are 18 residues in the CDR3. Written as DNA, the CDR3 is TGCAGTGCTAGAGGCCCCCCGGACAGCCGGTTAGCTAACTATGGCTACACCTTC. It encodes CSARGPPDSRLANYGYTF.

The chain uses TRBV7-2 and TRBJ2-5; D perhaps matches TRBD2 (5 bases). This CDR3 is built from 17 residues. Germline V lookup: CDR1 SGHTA, CDR2 FQGNSA. Trimming took off 1 base at V and 5 bases at J, with 20 bases between the two ends. DNA of the CDR3: TGTGCCAGCAGCTTAGGACGATGGGAGATCTCACCGGAGACCCAGTACTTC. Translating it yields CASSLGRWEISPETQYF.

The rearrangement uses TRBV12-5 and TRBJ2-3; TRBD2 might be the D (5 bases). There are 15 residues in the CDR3. Germline CDR1 is LGHNT and CDR2 is FRNRAP. The V end lost 2 bases, the J end lost 0 bases, and 9 bases lay between the germline ends. The CDR3 sequence is CASGLPSQSTDTQYF. The CDR3 DNA sequence: TGTGCTAGTGGTTTGCCTAGCCAAAGCACAGATACGCAGTATTTT.

V and J are TRBV27 and TRBJ1-5; D is possibly TRBD1 (5 bases). The germline V gene encodes CDR1 MNHEY and CDR2 SMNVEV (reference sequence). Trimming removed 2 bases from V and 1 base from J, with 12 bases in between. The CDR3 extends over 16 amino acids. DNA for the CDR3: TGTGCCAGCAGTTTACAGGGAGGTGAAAGCAATCAGCCCCAGCATTTT. Its protein product is CASSLQGGESNQPQHF.

This clonotype was observed a handful of times. The V and J genes are TRBV7-9 and TRBJ1-1; TRBD1 agrees at 8 bases. The CDR3 consists of 18 residues. Germline CDR1 SEHNR, CDR2 FQNEAQ (reference sequence). Germline trimming cut 7 bases from V and 5 bases from J; bases unmatched to any gene: 21. CDR3 DNA sequence: TGTGCCAGCATCCTAACCCACCGCGGACAGGGCTCTGGTACTGAAGCTTTCTTT. Amino acids: CASILTHRGQGSGTEAFF.

This rearrangement joins TRBV28 to TRBJ2-3; 9 bases map to TRBD2. Germline assignment: CDR1 MDHEN and CDR2 SYDVKM. This CDR3 is 14 amino acids long. V trimming: 7 bases; J trimming: 6 bases; junction bases outside the gene matches: 8. This CDR3 is CASIPGLAQDTQYF. The CDR3 region has the DNA TGTGCCAGCATCCCGGGACTAGCTCAGGATACGCAGTATTTT.

The chain is built from TRBV11-3 and TRBJ2-2; D is uncertain. The CDR3 runs 12 residues. Germline V lookup: CDR1 SGHNT, CDR2 YENEEA. Deletions cut 3 bases from V and 6 bases from J, with 5 bases between. The CDR3 coding sequence is TGTGCCAGCAGCTTTAGAGCCGGGGAGCTGTTTTTT. This encodes CASSFRAGELFF.

This clonotype showed up just once. The chain has TRBV11-2 and TRBJ2-5; tentative D call: TRBD1 (6 bases). There are 14 residues in the CDR3. The germline V and J ends were trimmed by 1 base and 5 bases, with 11 bases remaining between them. CDR1 SGHAT and CDR2 FQNNGV come from the germline V gene. The CDR3 bases are TGTGCCAGCAGCTTAGGGGGGCCGGAGGAGACCCAGTACTTC. Translated: CASSLGGPEETQYF.

The chain links TRBV27 to TRBJ2-1, with TRBD1 matching over 7 bases. The CDR3 totals 14 residues. From germline, CDR1 is MNHEY and CDR2 SMNVEV (reference sequence). V lost 5 bases, J lost 6 bases, and 7 bases stayed unmatched. As DNA, the CDR3 is TGTGCCAGCAGTACTCTGGGACAGATCAATGAGCAGTTCTTC. This encodes CASSTLGQINEQFF.

This clonotype was counted ten times or more. The chain has TRBV6-1 and TRBJ1-1, with 9 bases identical to TRBD1. This CDR3 is built from 16 residues. V shed 5 bases and J 1 base; nucleotides not matched to a gene: 8. Germline values: CDR1 MNHNS, CDR2 SASEGT. The chain's CDR3 is CASSRGQGRRNTEAFF. The CDR3 DNA reads TGTGCCAGCAGTAGAGGACAGGGGAGGAGGAACACTGAAGCTTTCTTT.

This clonotype showed up many times. The rearrangement uses TRBV12-3 or TRBV12-4 and TRBJ1-1; TRBD1 matches 7 bases. This CDR3 comprises 11 residues. With V trimmed by 3 bases and J by 11 bases, 3 bases remained unmatched. The CDR3 loop is CASSFGTEAFF. The CDR3 DNA follows: TGTGCCAGCAGTTTTGGGACAGAGGCTTTCTTT.

In this sample, this clonotype turned up a few times. The rearrangement uses TRBV7-2 and TRBJ1-2; D ambiguous. Between the trimmed V and J ends, which lost 5 bases and 3 bases, there was a span of 4 bases. The CDR3 has 11 residues. Germline CDR1 reads SGHTA; CDR2 reads FQGNSA. The CDR3 DNA reads TGTGCCAGCAGCCCAGACTATGGCTACACCTTC. It specifies CASSPDYGYTF. The whole variable domain, filled in from reference TRBV7-2 and TRBJ1-2, reads GAGVSQSPSNKVTEKGKDVELRCDPISGHTALYWYRQSLGQGLEFLIYFQGNSAPDKSGLPSDRFSAERTGGSVSTLTIQRTQQEDSAVYLCASSPDYGYTFGSGTRLTVV.

The V call is TRBV18, the J call TRBJ1-1; 8 bases match TRBD1. Per germline, CDR1 KGHSH and CDR2 LQKENI. V shed 4 bases and J 4 bases; nucleotides not matched to a gene: 8. This CDR3 region has 15 residues. CDR3 sequence (DNA): TGTGCCAGCTCACTTAGTGACAGGGGCGGCACTGAAGCTTTCTTT. This codes for CASSLSDRGGTEAFF.